A selection of T cell receptor beta chains follows, all from one sample in a study of blood T cell repertoires in COVID-19. TCRdb's copy holds only in-frame clones and misses some; the assay was immunoSEQ multiplex PCR. The data hold roughly 700,000 clones, with 85% to 90% observed a single time. The specimen sequenced was peripheral blood. The source is a woman between 18 and 29 years old with acute or convalescent COVID-19. Both conserved end residues are part of each CDR3. A D gene is named only where the DNA matches it firmly. The size of a clone is reported for some rows only, either as once, few or many, or as a class for expanded clones.

v_gene	d_gene	j_gene	abundance	CDR3aa	CDR3nt
TRBV20-1	.	TRBJ1-6	.	CSASPDSPLHF	TGCAGTGCTAGTCCCGATTCACCCCTCCACTTT
TRBV11-2	.	TRBJ1-1	.	CASSYRMNTEAFF	TGTGCCAGCAGCTACAGAATGAACACTGAAGCTTTCTTT
TRBV7-9	TRBD2	TRBJ2-6	.	CASSLAGTTGANVLTF	TGTGCCAGCAGCTTAGCGGGGACTACTGGGGCCAACGTCCTGACTTTC
TRBV3-1/TRBV3-2	.	TRBJ2-7	.	CASSQGREGGLLSYEQYF	TGTGCCAGCAGCCAAGGCCGAGAGGGGGGGCTCCTCTCCTACGAGCAGTACTTC
TRBV9	TRBD1	TRBJ1-2	few	CASSVSQGTNYGYTF	TGTGCCAGCAGCGTTTCACAGGGGACCAACTATGGCTACACCTTC
TRBV5-8	TRBD1	TRBJ2-1	.	CASSFGTGGAWGQFF	TGTGCCAGCAGTTTCGGGACAGGGGGCGCTTGGGGGCAGTTCTTC
TRBV4-3	.	TRBJ1-5	few	CASSQDPWGWGGFNQPQHF	TGCGCCAGCAGCCAAGATCCCTGGGGCTGGGGCGGATTCAATCAGCCCCAGCATTTT
TRBV6-5	.	TRBJ1-5	.	CASSLQQGPQHF	TGTGCCAGCAGTTTGCAACAGGGGCCCCAGCATTTT
TRBV29-1	TRBD1	TRBJ2-7	.	CSVEYLGDRGSYEQYF	TGCAGCGTTGAGTACCTCGGGGACAGGGGGTCCTACGAGCAGTACTTC
TRBV7-2	.	TRBJ1-1	.	CASSLELYTEAFF	TGTGCCAGCAGCTTAGAGCTGTACACTGAAGCTTTCTTT
TRBV23-1	.	TRBJ2-2	.	CASSPRGELFF	TGCGCCAGCAGTCCCCGCGGGGAGCTGTTTTTT
TRBV6-2/TRBV6-3	.	TRBJ1-2	.	CASSDPLALPYGYTF	TGTGCCAGCAGTGACCCCCTAGCCCTTCCATATGGCTACACCTTC
TRBV7-6	.	TRBJ1-2	.	CASTSLGVRGDYGYTF	TGTGCCAGCACCTCGTTAGGGGTACGTGGGGACTATGGCTACACCTTC
TRBV7-2	TRBD1	TRBJ1-2	.	CASSVAAWTGRSIENYGYTF	TGTGCCAGCAGCGTAGCCGCGTGGACAGGGAGGTCAATCGAGAACTATGGCTACACCTTC
TRBV18	.	TRBJ2-1	.	CASSPYGPSSYNEQFF	TGTGCCAGCTCACCATACGGCCCTAGCTCCTACAATGAGCAGTTCTTC
TRBV14	TRBD1	TRBJ1-4	.	CASSQVRGGETANEKLFF	TGTGCCAGCAGCCAAGTAAGAGGGGGCGAGACCGCTAATGAAAAACTGTTTTTT
TRBV4-1	.	TRBJ1-5	.	CASSQVQDLEPQHF	TGCGCCAGCAGCCAAGTGCAGGATCTGGAACCCCAGCATTTT
TRBV12-3/TRBV12-4	.	TRBJ1-2	once	CASSFTGKYGYTF	TGTGCCAGCAGTTTTACAGGGAAGTATGGCTACACCTTC
TRBV6-5	.	TRBJ1-2	.	CASSPDSSAGYTF	TGTGCCAGCAGCCCGGACAGTTCCGCTGGCTACACCTTC
TRBV6-5	.	TRBJ1-3	.	CASTQGGAGNTIYF	TGTGCCAGCACCCAAGGGGGTGCTGGAAACACCATATATTTT
TRBV12-5	.	TRBJ2-7	.	CASGLVAPYEQYF	TGTGCTAGTGGTTTGGTAGCCCCCTACGAGCAGTACTTC
TRBV7-6	TRBD2	TRBJ2-3	.	CASSLRSSGGPSTDTQYF	TGTGCCAGCAGCTTAAGGAGTAGCGGGGGCCCTAGCACAGATACGCAGTATTTT
TRBV7-9	TRBD1	TRBJ2-6	.	CASSLNYRDRGSPTF	TGTGCCAGCAGTCTAAATTACCGGGACAGGGGGTCTCCGACTTTC
TRBV2	TRBD2	TRBJ2-1	.	CASRGDYHNEQFF	TGTGCCAGCAGGGGGGACTACCACAATGAGCAGTTCTTC
TRBV19	TRBD1	TRBJ1-1	.	CASSSLDRVYKDTEAFF	TGTGCCAGTAGTTCATTGGACAGGGTCTATAAGGATACTGAAGCTTTCTTT
TRBV2	.	TRBJ2-1	.	CASSAKAGYSYNEQFF	TGTGCCAGCAGTGCGAAAGCGGGCTACTCCTACAATGAGCAGTTCTTC
TRBV21-1	.	TRBJ2-4	.	CASSKAPQGRDFQYF	TGTGCCAGCAGCAAAGCTCCCCAGGGGAGGGATTTTCAGTACTTC
TRBV27	TRBD2	TRBJ2-3	once	CASSTRLAGGTSTDTQYF	TGTGCCAGCAGTACAAGACTAGCGGGGGGAACTAGCACAGATACGCAGTATTTT
TRBV19	TRBD1	TRBJ1-2	.	CASKGQTNGYTF	TGTGCCAGTAAGGGACAGACCAATGGCTACACCTTC
TRBV5-1	.	TRBJ2-7	.	CASSLGGYEQYF	TGCGCCAGCAGCTTGGGCGGGTACGAGCAGTACTTC
TRBV4-3	.	TRBJ1-5	.	CASSQAVGREGNQPQHF	TGCGCCAGCAGCCAAGCGGTAGGCAGGGAGGGGAATCAGCCCCAGCATTTT
TRBV5-6	.	TRBJ1-4	.	CASSLTETRSREKLFF	TGTGCCAGCAGCCTTACTGAGACGCGGAGTCGGGAAAAACTGTTTTTT
TRBV14	.	TRBJ2-1	.	CASSQRNEQFF	TGTGCCAGCAGCCAACGCAATGAGCAGTTCTTC
TRBV4-3	TRBD1	TRBJ1-2	.	CASSPEVTGGGYGYTF	TGCGCCAGCAGCCCCGAGGTTACAGGGGGCGGCTATGGCTACACCTTC
TRBV7-2	TRBD1	TRBJ1-2	once	CASSWDRGSYGYTF	TGTGCCAGCAGCTGGGACAGGGGCTCCTATGGCTACACCTTC
TRBV24-1	.	TRBJ2-7	.	CATSDYAREGTKEQYF	TGTGCCACCAGTGACTACGCCCGAGAGGGTACGAAGGAGCAGTACTTC
TRBV7-9	TRBD2	TRBJ2-5	once	CASSFVGGAEETQYF	TGTGCCAGCAGCTTTGTCGGGGGGGCCGAGGAGACCCAGTACTTC
TRBV2	.	TRBJ2-7	.	CASRRSYEQYF	TGTGCCAGCAGGCGAAGCTACGAGCAGTACTTC
TRBV6-5	TRBD1	TRBJ1-2	.	CASEDRDSYGYTF	TGTGCCAGCGAAGACAGGGATTCCTATGGCTACACCTTC
TRBV24-1	TRBD1	TRBJ1-2	.	CATSDPGQANYGYTF	TGTGCCACCAGTGACCCGGGACAGGCAAACTATGGCTACACCTTC